This T cell receptor beta chain was observed in a study of blood T cell repertoires in COVID-19. In the study overall: Sources were T cells, B-cell-depleted T cells, or PBMCs; the material itself was cDNA or gDNA.

TCRdb keeps only in-frame clones here, not all; method: immunoSEQ multiplex PCR. The table shows 100,000 to 150,000 clones, with about 85% occurring only once. Germline V CDR1 and CDR2: MGHRA, YSYEKL. V trimming: 0 bases; J trimming: 8 bases; junction bases outside the gene matches: 6. There are 14 residues in the CDR3. The chain couples TRBV4-1 to TRBJ1-2; 7 bases are a match to TRBD1. The sample taken for sequencing was peripheral blood. This receptor was identified in a woman older than 75 with acute or convalescent COVID-19. The CDR3 DNA reads as TGCGCCAGCAGCCAAGATCTTAGGGGGCCGGGCTACACCTTC. This encodes CASSQDLRGPGYTF.